These T cell receptor beta chains were read from a single sample in a study of Graves' ophthalmopathy and Graves' hyperthyroidism. TCRdb passed the multiplex PCR reads through MiXCR, listing each CDR3 protein once. The table shows 200,000 to 250,000 distinct CDR3 sequences, with 25% to 35% occurring only once. The sample consisted of peripheral blood. All receptors derive from a man between 50 and 59 years old with Graves' ophthalmopathy. CDR3s include the opening cysteine and the closing phenylalanine or tryptophan. The D gene is left open where the match is weak. Size is omitted from some rows. Given values are once, few, many or a class for expanded clones.

v_call,clone_size,d_call,j_call,cdr3_aa,cdr3_nt
TRBV6-2/TRBV6-3,-,TRBD1,TRBJ2-5,CASSRSGTAIQETQYF,TGTGCCAGCAGCCGATCCGGGACAGCAATCCAAGAGACCCAGTACTTC
TRBV6-2/TRBV6-3,-,-,TRBJ1-5,CASSPATGISNQPQHF,TGTGCCAGCAGTCCTGCGACAGGCATTAGCAATCAGCCCCAGCATTTT
TRBV12-5,many,-,TRBJ1-5,CASGREENQPQHF,TGTGCTAGTGGTCGAGAGGAGAATCAGCCCCAGCATTTT
TRBV24-1,-,-,TRBJ1-2,CATSDPGHHYTF,TGTGCCACCAGTGATCCGGGACACCACTACACCTTC
TRBV12-3/TRBV12-4,many,-,TRBJ2-2,CASSPPEDGAGELFF,TGTGCCAGCAGCCCCCCCGAGGACGGCGCCGGGGAGCTGTTTTTT
TRBV14,many,TRBD1,TRBJ1-2,CASSRTGGLNYGYTF,TGTGCCAGCAGCCGGACAGGGGGCCTTAACTATGGCTACACCTTC
TRBV20-1,many,TRBD2,TRBJ2-3,CSARGTSGRSDTQYF,TGCAGTGCTAGAGGGACTAGCGGGAGATCTGATACGCAGTATTTT
TRBV19,-,-,TRBJ1-2,CALRAGISINYGYTF,TGTGCCCTAAGGGCAGGGATAAGTATTAACTATGGCTACACCTTC
TRBV20-1,-,-,TRBJ1-5,CSAIEGSNQPQHF,TGCAGTGCTATCGAAGGGAGCAATCAGCCCCAGCATTTT
TRBV5-1,-,-,TRBJ2-5,CASSQTLIRSYQETQYF,TGCGCCAGCAGCCAAACCCTAATCCGATCGTACCAAGAGACCCAGTACTTC
TRBV2,-,-,TRBJ1-2,CASSGTLSYTF,TGTGCCAGCAGTGGGACGCTAAGCTACACCTTC
TRBV6-2/TRBV6-3,-,-,TRBJ2-7,CASSYNGRLEQYF,TGTGCCAGCAGTTACAATGGCCGACTCGAGCAGTACTTC
TRBV19,many,TRBD2,TRBJ2-7,CASSPRTSGYEQYF,TGTGCCAGTAGTCCCCGGACTAGCGGTTACGAGCAGTACTTC
TRBV28,many,TRBD2,TRBJ2-5,CAIQSGALQETQYF,TGTGCCATCCAGAGCGGGGCTTTACAAGAGACCCAGTACTTC
TRBV28,few,-,TRBJ1-2,CASSQQGRGYTF,TGTGCCAGCAGTCAACAGGGCCGGGGCTACACCTTC
TRBV4-1,many,-,TRBJ1-3,CASSQGAVTGTGNTIYF,TGCGCCAGCAGCCAAGGGGCCGTCACAGGTACTGGAAACACCATATATTTT